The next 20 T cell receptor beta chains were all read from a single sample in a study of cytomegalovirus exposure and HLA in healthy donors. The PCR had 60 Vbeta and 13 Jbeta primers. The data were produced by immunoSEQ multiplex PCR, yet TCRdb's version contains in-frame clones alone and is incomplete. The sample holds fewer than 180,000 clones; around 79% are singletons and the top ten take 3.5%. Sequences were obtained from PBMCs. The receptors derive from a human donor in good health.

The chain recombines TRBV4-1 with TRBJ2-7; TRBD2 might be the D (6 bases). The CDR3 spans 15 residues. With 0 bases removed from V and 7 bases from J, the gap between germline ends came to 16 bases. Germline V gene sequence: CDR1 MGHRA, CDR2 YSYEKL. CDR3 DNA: TGCGCCAGCAGCCAAGAAGGACTACCTTTGGGAGAGCAGTACTTC. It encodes CASSQEGLPLGEQYF.

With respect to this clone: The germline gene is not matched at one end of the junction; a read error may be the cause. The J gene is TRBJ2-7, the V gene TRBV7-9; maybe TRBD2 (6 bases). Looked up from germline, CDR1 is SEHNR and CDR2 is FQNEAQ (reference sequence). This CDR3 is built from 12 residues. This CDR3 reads CSSLGGSYEQYF. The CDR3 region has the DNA TGTTCCAGTCTCGGGGGCTCCTACGAGCAGTACTTC. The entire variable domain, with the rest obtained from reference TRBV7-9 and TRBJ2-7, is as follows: DTGVSQNPRHKITKRGQNVTFRCDPISEHNRLYWYRQTLGQGPEFLTYFQNEAQLEKSRLLSDRFSAERPKGSFSTLEIQRTEQGDSAMYLCSSLGGSYEQYFGPGTRLTVT.

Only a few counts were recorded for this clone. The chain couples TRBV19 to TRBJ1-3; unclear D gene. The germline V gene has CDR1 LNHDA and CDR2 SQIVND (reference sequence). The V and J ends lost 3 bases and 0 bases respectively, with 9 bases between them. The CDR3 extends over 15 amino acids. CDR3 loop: CASSMSRDSGNTIYF. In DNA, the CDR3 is TGTGCCAGTAGTATGTCTCGGGACTCTGGAAACACCATATATTTT. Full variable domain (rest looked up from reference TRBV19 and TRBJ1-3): DGGITQSPKYLFRKEGQNVTLSCEQNLNHDAMYWYRQDPGQGLRLIYYSQIVNDFQKGDIAEGYSVSREKKESFPLTVTSAQKNPTAFYLCASSMSRDSGNTIYFGEGSWLTVV.

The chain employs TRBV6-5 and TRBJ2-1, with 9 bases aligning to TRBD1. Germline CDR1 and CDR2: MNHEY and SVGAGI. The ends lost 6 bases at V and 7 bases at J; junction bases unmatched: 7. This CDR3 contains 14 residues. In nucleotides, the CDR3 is TGTGCCAGCAGACTACAGGGGGCGCGGAATGAGCAGTTCTTC. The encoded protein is CASRLQGARNEQFF.

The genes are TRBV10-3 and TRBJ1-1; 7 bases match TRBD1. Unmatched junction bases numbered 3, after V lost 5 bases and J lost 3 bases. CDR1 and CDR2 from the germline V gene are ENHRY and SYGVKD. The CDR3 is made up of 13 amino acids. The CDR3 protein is CAISIDRDTEAFF. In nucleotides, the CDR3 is TGTGCCATCAGTATCGACAGGGACACTGAAGCTTTCTTT.

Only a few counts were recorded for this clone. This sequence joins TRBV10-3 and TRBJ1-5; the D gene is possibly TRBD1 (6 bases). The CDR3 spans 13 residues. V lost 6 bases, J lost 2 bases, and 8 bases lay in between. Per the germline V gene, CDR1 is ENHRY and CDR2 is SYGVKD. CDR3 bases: TGTGCCATCAGGTCAGGGGGCAATCAGCCCCAGCATTTT. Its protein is CAIRSGGNQPQHF.

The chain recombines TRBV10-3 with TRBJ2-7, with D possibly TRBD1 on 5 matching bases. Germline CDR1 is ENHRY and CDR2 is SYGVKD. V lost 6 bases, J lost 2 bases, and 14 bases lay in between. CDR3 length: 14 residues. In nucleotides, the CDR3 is TGTGCCATCAGCCAGGGCTCCAATGCCTACGAGCAGTACTTC. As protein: CAISQGSNAYEQYF.

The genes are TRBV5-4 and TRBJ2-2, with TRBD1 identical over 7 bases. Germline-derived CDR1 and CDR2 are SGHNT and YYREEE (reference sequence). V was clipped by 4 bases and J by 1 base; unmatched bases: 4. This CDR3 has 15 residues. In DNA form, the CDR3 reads TGTGCCAGCAGCCCCCGGACAGGGAACACCGGGGAGCTGTTTTTT. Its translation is CASSPRTGNTGELFF.

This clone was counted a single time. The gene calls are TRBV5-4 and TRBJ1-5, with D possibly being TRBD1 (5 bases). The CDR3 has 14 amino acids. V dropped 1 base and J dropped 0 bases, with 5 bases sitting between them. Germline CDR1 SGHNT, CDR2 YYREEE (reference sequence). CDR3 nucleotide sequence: TGTGCCAGCAGCTTGAGGGGTAGCAATCAGCCCCAGCATTTT. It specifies CASSLRGSNQPQHF.

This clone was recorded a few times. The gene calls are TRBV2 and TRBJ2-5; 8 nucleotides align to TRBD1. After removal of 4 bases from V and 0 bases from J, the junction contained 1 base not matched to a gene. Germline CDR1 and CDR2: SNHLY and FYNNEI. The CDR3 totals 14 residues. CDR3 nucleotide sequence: TGTGCCAGCAGTGCAGGGGGCTACCAAGAGACCCAGTACTTC. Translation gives CASSAGGYQETQYF.

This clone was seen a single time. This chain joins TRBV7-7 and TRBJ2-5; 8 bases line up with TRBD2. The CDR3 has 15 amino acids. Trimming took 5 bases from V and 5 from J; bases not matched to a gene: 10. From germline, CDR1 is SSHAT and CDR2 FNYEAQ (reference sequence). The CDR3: CASSPGGAYMETQYF. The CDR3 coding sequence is TGTGCCAGCAGCCCCGGGGGGGCTTACATGGAGACCCAGTACTTC.

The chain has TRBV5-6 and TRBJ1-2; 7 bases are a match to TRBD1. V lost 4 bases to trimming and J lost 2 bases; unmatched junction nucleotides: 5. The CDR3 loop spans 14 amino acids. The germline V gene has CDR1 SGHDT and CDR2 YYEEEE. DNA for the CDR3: TGTGCCAGCAGCGTAGCAGGGGGGAACTATGGCTACACCTTC. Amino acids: CASSVAGGNYGYTF.

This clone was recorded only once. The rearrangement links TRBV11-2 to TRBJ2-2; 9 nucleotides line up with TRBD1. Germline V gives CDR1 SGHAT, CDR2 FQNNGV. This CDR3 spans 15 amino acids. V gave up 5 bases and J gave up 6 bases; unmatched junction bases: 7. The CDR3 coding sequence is TGTGCCAGCAGCACGGTGGGACAGGGCCCCGGGGAGCTGTTTTTT. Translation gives CASSTVGQGPGELFF. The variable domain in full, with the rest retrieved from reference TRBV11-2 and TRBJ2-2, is EAGVAQSPRYKIIEKRQSVAFWCNPISGHATLYWYQQILGQGPKLLIQFQNNGVVDDSQLPKDRFSAERLKGVDSTLKIQPAKLEDSAVYLCASSTVGQGPGELFFGEGSRLTVL.

CDR3 DNA: TGTGCCAGCAGCCTCTACCCCTCCTACGAGCAGTACTTC. Protein sequence: CASSLYPSYEQYF. V usage is TRBV21-1 and J usage is TRBJ2-7; the table calls TRBD2, which could not be checked here. TRBV21-1 represents a pseudogene. This CDR3 region has 13 residues.

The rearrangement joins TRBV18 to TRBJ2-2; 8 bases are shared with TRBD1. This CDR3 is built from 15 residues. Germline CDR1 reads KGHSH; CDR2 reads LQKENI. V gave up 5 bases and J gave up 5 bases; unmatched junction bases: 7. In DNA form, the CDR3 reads TGTGCCAGCTCATTCGGACAGGGAGTAACCGGGGAGCTGTTTTTT. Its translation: CASSFGQGVTGELFF.

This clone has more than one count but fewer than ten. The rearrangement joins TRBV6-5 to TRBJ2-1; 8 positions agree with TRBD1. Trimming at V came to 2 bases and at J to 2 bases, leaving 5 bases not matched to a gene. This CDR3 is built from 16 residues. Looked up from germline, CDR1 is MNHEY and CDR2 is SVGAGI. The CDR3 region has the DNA TGTGCCAGCAGTTACCTGACAGGGGACCCCTACAATGAGCAGTTCTTC. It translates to CASSYLTGDPYNEQFF.

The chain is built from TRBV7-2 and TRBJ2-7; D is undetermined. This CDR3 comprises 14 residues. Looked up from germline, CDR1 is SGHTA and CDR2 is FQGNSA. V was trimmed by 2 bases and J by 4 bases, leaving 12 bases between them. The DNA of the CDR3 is TGTGCCAGCAGCTTACACAGCAATGGGTACGAGCAGTACTTC. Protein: CASSLHSNGYEQYF.

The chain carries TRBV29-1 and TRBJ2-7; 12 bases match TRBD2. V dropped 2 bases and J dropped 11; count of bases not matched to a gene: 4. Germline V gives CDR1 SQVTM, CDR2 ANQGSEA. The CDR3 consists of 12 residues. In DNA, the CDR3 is TGCAGCGTTGAACTAGCGGGGGGGATAAAGTACTTC. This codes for CSVELAGGIKYF.

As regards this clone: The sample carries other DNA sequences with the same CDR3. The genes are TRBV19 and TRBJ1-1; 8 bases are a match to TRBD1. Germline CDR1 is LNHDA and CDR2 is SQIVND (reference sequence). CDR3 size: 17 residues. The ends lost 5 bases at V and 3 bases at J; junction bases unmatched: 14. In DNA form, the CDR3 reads TGTGCCAGTAGTCCTCAGGGGGCTGGTGGGTTCGACACTGAAGCTTTCTTT. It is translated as CASSPQGAGGFDTEAFF.

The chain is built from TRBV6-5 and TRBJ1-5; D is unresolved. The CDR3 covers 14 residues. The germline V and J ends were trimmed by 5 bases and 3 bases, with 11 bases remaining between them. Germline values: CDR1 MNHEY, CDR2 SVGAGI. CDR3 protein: CASSPTENNQPQHF. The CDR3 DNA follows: TGTGCCAGCAGTCCTACGGAGAACAATCAGCCCCAGCATTTT.